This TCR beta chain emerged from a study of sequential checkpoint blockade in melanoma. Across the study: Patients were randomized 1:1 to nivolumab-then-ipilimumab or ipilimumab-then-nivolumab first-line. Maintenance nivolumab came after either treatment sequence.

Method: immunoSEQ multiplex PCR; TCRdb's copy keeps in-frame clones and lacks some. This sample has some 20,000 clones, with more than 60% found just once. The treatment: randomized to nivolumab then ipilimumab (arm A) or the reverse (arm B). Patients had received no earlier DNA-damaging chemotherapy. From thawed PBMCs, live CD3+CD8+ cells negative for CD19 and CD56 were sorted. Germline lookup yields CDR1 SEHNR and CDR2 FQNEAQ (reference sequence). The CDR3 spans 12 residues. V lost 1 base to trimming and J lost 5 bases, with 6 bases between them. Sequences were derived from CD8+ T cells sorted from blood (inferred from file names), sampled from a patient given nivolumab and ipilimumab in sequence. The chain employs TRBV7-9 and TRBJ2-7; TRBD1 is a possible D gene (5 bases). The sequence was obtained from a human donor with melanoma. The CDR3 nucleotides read TGTGCCAGCAGCTTAGTAGGGGACGAGCAGTACTTC. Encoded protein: CASSLVGDEQYF.